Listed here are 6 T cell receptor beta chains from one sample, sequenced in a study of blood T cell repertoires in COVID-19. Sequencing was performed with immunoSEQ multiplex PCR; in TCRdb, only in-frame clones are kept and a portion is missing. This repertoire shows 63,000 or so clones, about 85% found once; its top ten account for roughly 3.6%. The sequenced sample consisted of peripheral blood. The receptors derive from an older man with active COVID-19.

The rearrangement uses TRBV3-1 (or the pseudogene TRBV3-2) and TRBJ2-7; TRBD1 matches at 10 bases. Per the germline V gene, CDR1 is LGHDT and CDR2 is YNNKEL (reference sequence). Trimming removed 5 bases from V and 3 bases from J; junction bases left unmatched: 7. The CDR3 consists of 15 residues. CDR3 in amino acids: CASSGGTGALYEQYF. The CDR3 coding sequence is TGTGCCAGCAGCGGCGGGACAGGGGCCCTCTACGAGCAGTACTTC.

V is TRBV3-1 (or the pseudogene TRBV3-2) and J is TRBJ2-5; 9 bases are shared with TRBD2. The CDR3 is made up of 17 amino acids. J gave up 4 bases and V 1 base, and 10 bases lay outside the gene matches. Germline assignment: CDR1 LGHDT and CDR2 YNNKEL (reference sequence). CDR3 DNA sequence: TGTGCCAGCAGCCAAGCCGGACTCGCGGGAGGGGCAGAGACCCAGTACTTC. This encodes CASSQAGLAGGAETQYF.

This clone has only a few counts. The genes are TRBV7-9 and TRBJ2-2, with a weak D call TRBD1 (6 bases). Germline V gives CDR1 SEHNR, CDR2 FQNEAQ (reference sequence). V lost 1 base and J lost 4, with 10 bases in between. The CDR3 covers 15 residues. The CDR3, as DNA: TGTGCCAGCAGCTTAGGGGGGCTCGGCACCGGGGAGCTGTTTTTT. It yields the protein CASSLGGLGTGELFF. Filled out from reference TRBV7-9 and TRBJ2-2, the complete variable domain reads DTGVSQNPRHKITKRGQNVTFRCDPISEHNRLYWYRQTLGQGPEFLTYFQNEAQLEKSRLLSDRFSAERPKGSFSTLEIQRTEQGDSAMYLCASSLGGLGTGELFFGEGSRLTVL.

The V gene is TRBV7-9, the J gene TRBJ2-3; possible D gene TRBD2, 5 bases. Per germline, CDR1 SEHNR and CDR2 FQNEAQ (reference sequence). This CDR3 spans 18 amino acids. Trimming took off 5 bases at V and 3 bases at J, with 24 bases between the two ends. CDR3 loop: CASSRPRFGGGTTDTQYF. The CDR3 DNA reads TGTGCCAGCAGCAGGCCCCGCTTTGGCGGAGGAACTACAGATACGCAGTATTTT.

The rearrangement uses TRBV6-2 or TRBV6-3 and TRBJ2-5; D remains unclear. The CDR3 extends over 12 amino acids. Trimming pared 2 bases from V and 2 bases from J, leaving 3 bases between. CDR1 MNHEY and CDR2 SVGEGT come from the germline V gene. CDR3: CASSYEQETQYF. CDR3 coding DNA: TGTGCCAGCAGTTACGAGCAAGAGACCCAGTACTTC.

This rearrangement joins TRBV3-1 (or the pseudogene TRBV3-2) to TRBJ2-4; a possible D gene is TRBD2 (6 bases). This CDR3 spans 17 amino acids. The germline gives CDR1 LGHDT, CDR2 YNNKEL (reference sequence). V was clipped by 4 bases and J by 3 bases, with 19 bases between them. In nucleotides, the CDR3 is TGTGCCAGCAGCCGGAGGGTCGGGGAAGCAAGCAAAAACATTCAGTACTTC. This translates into CASSRRVGEASKNIQYF.